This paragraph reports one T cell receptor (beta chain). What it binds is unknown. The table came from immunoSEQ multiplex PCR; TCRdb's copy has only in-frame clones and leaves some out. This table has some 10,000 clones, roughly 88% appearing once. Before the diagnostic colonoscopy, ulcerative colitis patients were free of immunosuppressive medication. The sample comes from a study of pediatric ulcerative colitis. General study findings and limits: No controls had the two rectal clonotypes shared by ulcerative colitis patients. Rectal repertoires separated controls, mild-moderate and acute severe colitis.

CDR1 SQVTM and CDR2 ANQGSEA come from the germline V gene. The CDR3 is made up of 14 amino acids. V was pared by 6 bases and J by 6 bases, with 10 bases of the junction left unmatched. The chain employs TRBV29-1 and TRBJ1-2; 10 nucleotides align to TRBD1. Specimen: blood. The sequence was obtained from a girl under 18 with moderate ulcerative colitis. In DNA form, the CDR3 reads TGCAGCGTGGGACAGACAGGGGGCGGTGATGGCTACACCTTC. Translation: CSVGQTGGGDGYTF.